These 11 T cell receptor beta chains were all obtained from the same sample, sequenced in a study of blood T cell repertoires in COVID-19. The assay was immunoSEQ multiplex PCR, and TCRdb's table has in-frame clones only and misses some. The table has about 170,000 clones, 85% seen once. The specimen sequenced was peripheral blood. These TCRs come from a human donor with acute or convalescent COVID-19. The donor label of this sample is uncertain.

The V gene is TRBV27, the J gene TRBJ2-3; 9 bases line up with TRBD2. CDR3 length equals 14 residues. Germline V gives CDR1 MNHEY, CDR2 SMNVEV (reference sequence). Germline trimming cut 6 bases from V and 5 bases from J; bases unmatched to any gene: 6. This chain's CDR3 is CASRSGGFVDTQYF. The CDR3 nucleotides are TGTGCCAGCAGGAGCGGGGGGTTTGTAGATACGCAGTATTTT.

V usage is TRBV2 and J usage is TRBJ1-1, with 8 bases matching TRBD1. V was pared by 7 bases and J by 8 bases, with 9 bases of the junction left unmatched. Germline-derived CDR1 and CDR2 are SNHLY and FYNNEI. CDR3 length: 13 residues. This chain's CDR3 is CASTGTGIKEAFF. In nucleotides, the CDR3 is TGTGCCAGCACCGGGACAGGTATTAAAGAAGCTTTCTTT.

DNA of the CDR3: TGTGCCAGCAGCCAAGACGGGACAGAGGTTCGGCCCCAGCATTTT. Translated, it gives CASSQDGTEVRPQHF. This chain joins TRBV3-1 (or the pseudogene TRBV3-2) and TRBJ1-5, with TRBD1 matching 7 bases. The trim removed 0 bases at V and 9 bases at J, leaving 8 bases unmatched. Germline V gene sequence: CDR1 LGHDT, CDR2 YNNKEL (reference sequence). This CDR3 spans 15 amino acids.

V is TRBV5-1 and J is TRBJ2-3, with 11 bases aligning to TRBD1. Germline CDR1 is SGHRS and CDR2 is YFSETQ. V lost 4 bases to trimming and J lost 4 bases; unmatched junction nucleotides: 8. The CDR3 has 16 amino acids. CDR3 region: CASSNYRDRGADTQYF. DNA of the CDR3: TGCGCCAGCAGCAACTACCGGGACAGGGGGGCAGATACGCAGTATTTT.

This clone showed up just a few times. This sequence joins TRBV2 and TRBJ1-2, with 7 nucleotides matching TRBD1. Unmatched junction bases numbered 4, after V lost 9 bases and J lost 0 bases. This CDR3 comprises 13 residues. CDR1 is SNHLY and CDR2 is FYNNEI in the germline V gene. The CDR3 region has the DNA TGTGCCAGGACGGGACAGACTAACTATGGCTACACCTTC. Its protein product is CARTGQTNYGYTF.

The chain carries TRBV27 and TRBJ2-3; 7 bases are a match to TRBD1. After removal of 3 bases from V and 4 bases from J, the junction contained 1 base not matched to a gene. Germline assignment: CDR1 MNHEY and CDR2 SMNVEV (reference sequence). The CDR3 has 13 residues. The CDR3 protein is CASSLQGADTQYF. DNA of the CDR3: TGTGCCAGCAGTTTGCAGGGGGCAGATACGCAGTATTTT.

As DNA, the CDR3 is TGTGCCAGCAGTGAGGCAGGGAACACCGGGGAGCTGTTTTTT. Translated, it gives CASSEAGNTGELFF. The V and J genes are TRBV6-4 and TRBJ2-2; no reliable D call. The CDR3 consists of 14 residues. With 3 bases removed from V and 1 base from J, the gap between germline ends came to 6 bases. Per the germline V gene, CDR1 is MRHNA and CDR2 is SNTAGT.

The rearrangement links TRBV6-2 or TRBV6-3 to TRBJ1-1; D unresolved. This CDR3 comprises 13 residues. Trimming cost V 2 bases and J 1 base, with 5 bases left between them. Germline V gene lookup returns CDR1 MNHEY and CDR2 SVGEGT. CDR3 protein: CASSYRGNTEAFF. DNA for the CDR3: TGTGCCAGCAGTTACAGAGGGAACACTGAAGCTTTCTTT.

The rearrangement uses TRBV7-2 and TRBJ2-3; D is undetermined. Germline V lookup: CDR1 SGHTA, CDR2 FQGNSA. The CDR3 has 13 residues. Trimming took off 7 bases at V and 4 bases at J, with 12 bases between the two ends. CDR3 protein: CASTSYRADTQYF. The CDR3 DNA is TGTGCCAGCACCTCATATAGAGCAGATACGCAGTATTTT.

The chain uses TRBV11-2 and TRBJ1-1; 9 positions match TRBD1. Germline loops: CDR1 SGHAT, CDR2 FQNNGV. V lost 5 bases and J lost 2; bases outside the gene matches: 6. There are 15 residues in the CDR3. The CDR3 bases are TGTGCCAGCAGCCGCGAGGGACAGGGAAACACTGAAGCTTTCTTT. This sequence encodes CASSREGQGNTEAFF.

The chain combines TRBV11-2 with TRBJ2-5, with 7 positions matching TRBD1. This CDR3 has 15 amino acids. V shed 4 bases, J shed 2 bases, and the junction held 7 bases outside the gene matches. CDR1 and CDR2 (germline): SGHAT, FQNNGV. This chain's CDR3 is CASSSGQASQETQYF. CDR3 in DNA: TGTGCCAGCAGCTCCGGACAGGCCTCTCAAGAGACCCAGTACTTC.